This TCR beta chain was captured in a study of blood T cell repertoires in COVID-19. Whole-study context: Sources were T cells, B-cell-depleted T cells, or PBMCs; the material itself was cDNA or gDNA.

Sequencing was performed with immunoSEQ multiplex PCR; in TCRdb, only in-frame clones are kept and a portion is missing. The sample shows about 110,000 clones, 88% of them seen only once. CDR1 SNHLY and CDR2 FYNNEI come from the germline V gene. The CDR3 is made up of 14 amino acids. V shed 6 bases, J shed 6 bases, and the junction held 11 bases outside the gene matches. This rearrangement joins TRBV2 to TRBJ2-7, with 7 bases that match TRBD1. Sequenced input: peripheral blood. This sequence was found in a human donor in a cohort sampled during active COVID-19. CDR3 nucleotides: TGTGCCAGCAGGACTTTGACAGGGCTCTCCGAGCAGTACTTC. Protein product: CASRTLTGLSEQYF.